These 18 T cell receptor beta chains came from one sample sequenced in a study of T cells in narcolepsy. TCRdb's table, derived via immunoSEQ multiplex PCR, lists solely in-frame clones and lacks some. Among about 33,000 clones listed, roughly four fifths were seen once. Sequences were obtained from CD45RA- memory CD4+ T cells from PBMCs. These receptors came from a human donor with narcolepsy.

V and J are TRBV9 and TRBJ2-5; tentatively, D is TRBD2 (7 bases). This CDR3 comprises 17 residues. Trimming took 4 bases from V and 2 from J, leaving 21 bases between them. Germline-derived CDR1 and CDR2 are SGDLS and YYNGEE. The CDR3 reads CASSPPGGGVYQETQYF. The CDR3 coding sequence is TGTGCCAGCAGCCCCCCCGGAGGGGGGGTTTATCAAGAGACCCAGTACTTC.

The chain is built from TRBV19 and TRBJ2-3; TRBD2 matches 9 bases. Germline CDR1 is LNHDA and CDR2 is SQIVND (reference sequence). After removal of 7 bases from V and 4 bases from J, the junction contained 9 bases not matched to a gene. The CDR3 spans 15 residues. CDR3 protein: CASNKRGAPPDTQYF. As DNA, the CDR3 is TGTGCCAGTAACAAGCGGGGGGCCCCACCAGATACGCAGTATTTT.

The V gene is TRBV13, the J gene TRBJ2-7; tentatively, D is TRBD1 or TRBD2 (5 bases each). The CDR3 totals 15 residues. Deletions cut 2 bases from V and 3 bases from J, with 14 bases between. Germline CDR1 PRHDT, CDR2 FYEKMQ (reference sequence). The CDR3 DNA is TGTGCCAGCAGCTTATTTGGGGGTGGCGACTACGAGCAGTACTTC. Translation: CASSLFGGGDYEQYF.

CDR3 sequence: CASSHSWPNSGNTIYF. CDR3 DNA: TGCGCCAGCAGCCATTCATGGCCTAACTCTGGAAACACCATATATTTT. This chain links TRBV4-1 with TRBJ1-3; D gene unclear. The CDR3 is made up of 16 amino acids. V gave up 3 bases and J gave up 0 bases, with 12 bases separating them. Germline CDR1 reads MGHRA; CDR2 reads YSYEKL.

CDR3 amino acids: CASSALVNTEAFF. DNA for the CDR3: TGTGCCAGTAGTGCGCTGGTGAACACTGAAGCTTTCTTT. The chain joins TRBV19 to TRBJ1-1; D remains unclear. The CDR3 covers 13 residues. Trimming cost V 5 bases and J 0 bases, with 7 bases left between them. Per the germline V gene, CDR1 is LNHDA and CDR2 is SQIVND (reference sequence).

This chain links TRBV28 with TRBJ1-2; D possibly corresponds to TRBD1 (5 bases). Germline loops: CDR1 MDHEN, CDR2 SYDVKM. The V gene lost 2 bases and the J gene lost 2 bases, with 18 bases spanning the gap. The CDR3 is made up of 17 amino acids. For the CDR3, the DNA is TGTGCCAGCAGTTTACGCCTCGACAGAATAGGCAACTATGGCTACACCTTC. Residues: CASSLRLDRIGNYGYTF.

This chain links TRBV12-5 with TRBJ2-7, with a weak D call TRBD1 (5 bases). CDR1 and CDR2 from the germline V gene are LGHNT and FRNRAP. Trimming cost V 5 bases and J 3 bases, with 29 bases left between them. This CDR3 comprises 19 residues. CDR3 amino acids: CASGPSPDMALALYYEQYV. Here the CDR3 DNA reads TGTGCTAGTGGTCCCTCCCCGGACATGGCCCTCGCCTTATACTACGAGCAGTACGTC.

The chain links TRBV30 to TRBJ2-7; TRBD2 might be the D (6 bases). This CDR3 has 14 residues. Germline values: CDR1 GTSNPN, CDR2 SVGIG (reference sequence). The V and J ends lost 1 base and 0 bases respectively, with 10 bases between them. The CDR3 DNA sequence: TGTGCCTGGAGTGGTAGGAGGGACTCCTACGAGCAGTACTTC. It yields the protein CAWSGRRDSYEQYF.

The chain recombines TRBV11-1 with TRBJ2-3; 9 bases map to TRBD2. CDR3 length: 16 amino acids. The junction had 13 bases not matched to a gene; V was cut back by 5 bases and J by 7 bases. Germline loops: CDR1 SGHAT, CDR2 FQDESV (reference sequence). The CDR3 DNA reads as TGTGCCAGCAGCCCTAGAGGCGGGGGGGCCTTTAATACGCAGTATTTT. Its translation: CASSPRGGGAFNTQYF.

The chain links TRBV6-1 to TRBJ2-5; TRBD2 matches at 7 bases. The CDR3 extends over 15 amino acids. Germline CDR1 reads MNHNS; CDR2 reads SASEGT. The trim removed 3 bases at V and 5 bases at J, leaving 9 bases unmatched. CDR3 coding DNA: TGTGCCAGCAGTGACTCGGGGAGGGGTGTGGAGACCCAGTACTTC. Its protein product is CASSDSGRGVETQYF.

The CDR3 protein is CASSRDRYTDTQYF. The CDR3 region has the DNA TGTGCCAGCAGCAGGGACAGATACACAGATACGCAGTATTTT. The chain recombines TRBV7-9 with TRBJ2-3, with 7 bases matching TRBD1. This CDR3 is 14 amino acids long. The V gene's germline CDR1 is SEHNR and CDR2 FQNEAQ (reference sequence). The J segment lost 2 bases and the V segment lost 5 bases, leaving 4 bases of the junction unmatched.

The CDR3 coding sequence is TGTGCCAGCAGACACCTGGACGGGGGGGGGCTCACAGATACGCAGTATTTT. Its protein product is CASRHLDGGGLTDTQYF. The chain carries TRBV7-8 and TRBJ2-3; the match to TRBD2 covers 8 bases. The V gene's germline CDR1 is SGHVS and CDR2 FQNEAQ. V dropped 6 bases and J dropped 2; count of bases not matched to a gene: 13. This CDR3 is 17 amino acids long.

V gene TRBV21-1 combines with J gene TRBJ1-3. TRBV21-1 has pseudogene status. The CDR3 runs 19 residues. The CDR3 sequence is CASSPQLNPRFLVGNTIYF. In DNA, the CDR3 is TGTGCCAGCAGCCCGCAGCTTAACCCCCGATTCCTGGTTGGAAACACCATATATTTT.

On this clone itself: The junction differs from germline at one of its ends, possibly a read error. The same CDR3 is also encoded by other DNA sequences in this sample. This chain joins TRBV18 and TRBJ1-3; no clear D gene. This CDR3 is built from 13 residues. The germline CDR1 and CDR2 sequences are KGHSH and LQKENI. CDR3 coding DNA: TGCGCCAGCTCACCCGGCCAAGGAAACACCATATATTTT. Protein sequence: CASSPGQGNTIYF. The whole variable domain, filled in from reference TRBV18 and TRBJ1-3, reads NAGVMQNPRHLVRRRGQEARLRCSPMKGHSHVYWYRQLPEEGLKFMVYLQKENIIDESGMPKERFSAEFPKEGPSILRIQQVVRGDSAAYFCASSPGQGNTIYFGEGSWLTVV.

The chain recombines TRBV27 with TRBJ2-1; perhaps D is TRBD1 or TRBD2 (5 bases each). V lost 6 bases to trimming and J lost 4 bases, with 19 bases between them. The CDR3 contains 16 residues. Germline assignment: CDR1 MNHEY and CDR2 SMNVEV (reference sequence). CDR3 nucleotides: TGTGCCAGCAGGGAGGAGAGGGGTCACACTTACAATGAGCAGTTCTTC. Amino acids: CASREERGHTYNEQFF.

CDR3 sequence: CASSPFKAGTYTDTQYF. CDR3 coding DNA: TGTGCCAGCAGCCCGTTTAAGGCGGGGACCTACACAGATACGCAGTATTTT. The chain couples TRBV5-8 to TRBJ2-3, with a weak D call TRBD2 (6 bases). With 4 bases removed from V and 2 bases from J, the gap between germline ends came to 20 bases. This CDR3 contains 17 residues. CDR1 is SGHTS and CDR2 is YDEGEE in the germline V gene. The full variable domain, its missing parts supplied by reference TRBV5-8 and TRBJ2-3, is EAGVTQSPTHLIKTRGQQATLRCSPISGHTSVYWYQQALGLGLQFLLWYDEGEERNRGNFPPRFSGRQFPNYSSELNVNALELEDSALYLCASSPFKAGTYTDTQYFGPGTRLTVL.

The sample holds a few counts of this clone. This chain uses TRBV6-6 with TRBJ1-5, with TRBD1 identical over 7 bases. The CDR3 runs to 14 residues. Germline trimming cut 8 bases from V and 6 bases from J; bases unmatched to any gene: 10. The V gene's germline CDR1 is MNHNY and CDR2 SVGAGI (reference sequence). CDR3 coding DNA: TGTGCCAGCTCCGACAGGGAGGTCATTCAGCCCCAGCATTTT. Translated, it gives CASSDREVIQPQHF.

CDR3 DNA sequence: TGTGCCAGCAGCTTGGGGGGACCGCTGAACGAGCAGTACTTC. This codes for CASSLGGPLNEQYF. This chain links TRBV7-6 with TRBJ2-7; maybe TRBD2 (6 bases). Germline V gene lookup returns CDR1 SGHVS and CDR2 FNYEAQ. This CDR3 spans 14 amino acids. Between the trimmed V and J ends, which lost 3 bases and 5 bases, there was a span of 14 bases.